Each of the 28 T cell receptor beta chains below was sequenced from the same sample in a study of post-analysis software for immune sequencing data. Unique molecular identifiers were built into the TCR beta cDNA libraries. TCRdb fed the PCR reads into MiXCR, producing one record per CDR3 protein. The sample comprises about 820,000 distinct CDR3 sequences, roughly half of which are singletons, and 4.6% rests with the top ten. Study-wide results and caveats: There were four or five TRBV segments more frequent in patients than controls, and TRBV5-6, TRBV5-1 and TRBV20-1 were among them.

No cognate antigen is known for these TCRs. Material for sequencing was blood. Receptors originate from a girl aged 10 to 17 with multiple sclerosis.

The sample holds many counts of this clonotype. The V gene is TRBV12-3 or TRBV12-4, the J gene TRBJ1-2, with TRBD1 identical over 7 bases. Trimming cost V 6 bases and J 5 bases; bases outside gene matches: 6. The CDR3 has 13 residues. The CDR3 DNA reads as TGTGCCAGCAGCTCGACAGGGAATTATGGCTACACCTTC. Protein product: CASSSTGNYGYTF.

The chain couples TRBV7-9 to TRBJ1-2; a possible D gene is TRBD1 (6 bases). The V end was cut by 2 bases, the J end by 4 bases, with 14 bases between. This CDR3 has 15 amino acids. Per germline, CDR1 SEHNR and CDR2 FQNEAQ (reference sequence). In nucleotides, the CDR3 is TGTGCCAGCAGCTTATTGGCAGGGGATAGCTATGGCTACACCTTC. This codes for CASSLLAGDSYGYTF.

This chain's CDR3 is CSVEDRANTEAFF. CDR3 in DNA: TGCAGCGTCGAGGACAGGGCGAACACTGAAGCTTTCTTT. The chain employs TRBV29-1 and TRBJ1-1; 8 bases fit TRBD1. Unmatched junction bases numbered 4, after V lost 6 bases and J lost 1 base. From germline, CDR1 is SQVTM and CDR2 ANQGSEA. This CDR3 spans 13 amino acids.

This chain uses TRBV5-5 with TRBJ1-2, with 7 bases fitting TRBD1. CDR3 length: 16 amino acids. CDR1 and CDR2 from the germline V gene are SGHKS and YYEKEE (reference sequence). J lost 1 base, V lost 0 bases, and 6 bases had no gene match. The CDR3 DNA sequence: TGTGCCAGCAGCTTGGGACAGGGTTTCCGTAACTATGGCTACACCTTC. This codes for CASSLGQGFRNYGYTF.

The chain links TRBV20-1 to TRBJ2-1; TRBD2 matches at 14 bases. The CDR3 runs 15 residues. In germline, CDR1 is DFQATT, CDR2 SNEGSKA (reference sequence). V lost 6 bases and J lost 10; bases outside the gene matches: 11. CDR3: CSAPTQGLAGGEQFF. CDR3 in DNA: TGCAGTGCCCCTACACAAGGACTAGCGGGGGGAGAGCAGTTCTTC.

The CDR3 DNA reads TGTGCCAGCAGTTTCGATCAGTGGTATCAGCCCCAGCATTTT. Its protein product is CASSFDQWYQPQHF. The chain combines TRBV27 with TRBJ1-5; D gene ambiguous. Deletions cut 3 bases from V and 5 bases from J, with 11 bases between. The V gene's germline CDR1 is MNHEY and CDR2 SMNVEV (reference sequence). The CDR3 is 14 residues long.

As for this clonotype: Its ends do not fully match the called genes, so a read error is possible. The chain joins TRBV7-2 to TRBJ2-5, with TRBD2 matching over 13 bases. The germline V gene encodes CDR1 SGHTA and CDR2 FQGNSA. The CDR3 covers 15 residues. In DNA, the CDR3 is TGTGTCAGCAGCACGGGACTAGCGGGGCAAGAGACCCAGTACTTC. Its protein is CVSSTGLAGQETQYF.

This chain connects TRBV12-3 or TRBV12-4 to TRBJ2-7; TRBD1 might be the D (6 bases). V lost 7 bases and J 2 bases, leaving 15 bases between the germline ends. The length of the CDR3 is 14 residues. The CDR3 protein is CASTKRDTAYEQYF. CDR3 DNA sequence: TGTGCCAGCACCAAAAGGGACACCGCCTACGAGCAGTACTTC.

J is TRBJ2-3 and V is TRBV12-3 or TRBV12-4, with D unresolved. CDR3 length: 12 residues. V lost 5 bases and J 7 bases, leaving 10 bases between the germline ends. As DNA, the CDR3 is TGTGCCAGCAGTCTCGACGAAAATACGCAGTATTTT. Residues: CASSLDENTQYF.

This clonotype has only a few counts. The chain joins TRBV29-1 to TRBJ2-7; 12 bases are shared with TRBD2. The J segment lost 3 bases and the V segment lost 4 bases, leaving 4 bases of the junction unmatched. The CDR3 sequence is 14 residues long. Germline-derived CDR1 and CDR2 are SQVTM and ANQGSEA. CDR3 nucleotide sequence: TGCAGCGTTGCCGGACTAGCGGGGATCTACGAGCAGTACTTC. It encodes CSVAGLAGIYEQYF.

This clonotype was seen only a few times. The chain couples TRBV12-3 or TRBV12-4 to TRBJ1-2; a weak D match, TRBD1 (6 bases). Trimming took off 4 bases at V and 8 bases at J, with 14 bases between the two ends. This CDR3 has 13 residues. The CDR3 DNA sequence: TGTGCCAGCAGTTCCTCAGGGGACGACGGCTACACCTTC. Protein sequence: CASSSSGDDGYTF.

This clonotype occurred a few times. CDR3 in DNA: TGTGCCAGCAGCTTTACAGGGGGTTATGAAGCTTTCTTT. This codes for CASSFTGGYEAFF. V and J are TRBV7-9 and TRBJ1-1; 8 positions match TRBD1. The CDR3 runs 13 residues. Germline trimming cut 3 bases from V and 7 bases from J; bases unmatched to any gene: 4. Germline-derived CDR1 and CDR2 are SEHNR and FQNEAQ (reference sequence). Full variable domain (outside the CDR3, taken from reference TRBV7-9 and TRBJ1-1): DTGVSQNPRHKITKRGQNVTFRCDPISEHNRLYWYRQTLGQGPEFLTYFQNEAQLEKSRLLSDRFSAERPKGSFSTLEIQRTEQGDSAMYLCASSFTGGYEAFFGQGTRLTVV.

This rearrangement joins TRBV12-3 or TRBV12-4 to TRBJ1-5; D gene uncertain. Trimming stripped 3 bases from V and 4 bases from J, with 7 bases between. The CDR3 extends over 13 amino acids. CDR3 in DNA: TGTGCCAGCAGTTTCCAAAGGAATCAGCCCCAGCATTTT. Protein: CASSFQRNQPQHF.

The table lists this clonotype with a count of one. The V gene is TRBV2, the J gene TRBJ2-7, with 8 bases lining up with TRBD2. This CDR3 spans 14 amino acids. The germline gives CDR1 SNHLY, CDR2 FYNNEI. The junction had 5 bases not matched to a gene; V was cut back by 5 bases and J by 2 bases. CDR3 sequence (DNA): TGTGCCAGCAGTCGGACTAGCCCTACCTACGAGCAGTACTTC. Protein product: CASSRTSPTYEQYF.

The V and J genes are TRBV7-2 and TRBJ2-1; 9 nucleotides agree with TRBD2. Germline loops: CDR1 SGHTA, CDR2 FQGNSA. CDR3 length: 15 residues. The V and J ends lost 5 bases and 10 bases, in that order; junction bases with no gene match: 12. The CDR3: CASSPHGSGRGEQFF. CDR3 DNA: TGTGCCAGCAGCCCGCATGGTAGCGGGAGAGGAGAGCAGTTCTTC.

This clonotype has only a few counts. The rearrangement links TRBV5-1 to TRBJ2-5, with no clear D. The CDR3 contains 12 residues. Germline CDR1 SGHRS, CDR2 YFSETQ. V was clipped by 3 bases and J by 5 bases, with 8 bases between them. CDR3 amino acids: CASSSTEETQYF. The CDR3 DNA follows: TGCGCCAGCAGCTCCACGGAGGAGACCCAGTACTTC.

This clonotype was seen only once. The V gene is TRBV5-1, the J gene TRBJ1-2; D gene uncertain. V gave up 4 bases and J gave up 6 bases, with 16 bases separating them. CDR3 length: 14 residues. Germline assignment: CDR1 SGHRS and CDR2 YFSETQ. The CDR3 nucleotides are TGCGCCAGCAGCCCCCAACTGGAGGGAGATGGCTACACCTTC. This gives the protein CASSPQLEGDGYTF.

This clonotype turned up a few times. The chain couples TRBV28 to TRBJ2-1; the match to TRBD2 covers 11 bases. The V gene's germline CDR1 is MDHEN and CDR2 SYDVKM. With V trimmed by 4 bases and J by 9 bases, 17 bases remained unmatched. This CDR3 comprises 18 residues. CDR3 sequence (DNA): TGTGCCAGCAGTTCCCTCCTAGGTACTAGCGGGGGCTGGGGTGAGCAGTTCTTC. It is translated as CASSSLLGTSGGWGEQFF.

This clonotype was observed once. The germline gene is not matched at one end of the junction; a read error may be the cause. This chain joins TRBV20-1 and TRBJ2-3; D is uncertain. This CDR3 has 10 amino acids. CDR1 DFQATT and CDR2 SNEGSKA come from the germline V gene (reference sequence). CDR3 in amino acids: CGASLDTQYF. CDR3 coding DNA: TGCGGTGCTAGTTTAGATACGCAGTATTTT.

This clonotype was recorded a few times. This chain joins TRBV4-2 and TRBJ2-1; TRBD1 aligns across 7 bases. CDR3 length: 15 residues. Per the germline V gene, CDR1 is LGHNA and CDR2 is YNFKEQ. With V trimmed by 4 bases and J by 6 bases, 9 bases remained unmatched. The CDR3 nucleotides are TGTGCCAGCAGCCCACAGGGGCGCGGCTTCAATGAGCAGTTCTTC. Its translation: CASSPQGRGFNEQFF.

This clonotype has only one observation. V gene TRBV28 combines with J gene TRBJ2-1; D is uncertain. V was pared by 5 bases and J by 6 bases, with 11 bases between. In germline, CDR1 is MDHEN, CDR2 SYDVKM. The CDR3 runs 13 residues. The CDR3 DNA is TGTGCCAGCAGTCGCACCGGGCCCAATGAGCAGTTCTTC. Encoded protein: CASSRTGPNEQFF.

This rearrangement joins TRBV27 to TRBJ1-1; TRBD1 aligns across 8 bases. This CDR3 is 15 amino acids long. CDR1 and CDR2 (germline): MNHEY, SMNVEV (reference sequence). Trimming cost V 5 bases and J 4 bases; bases outside gene matches: 9. Written as DNA, the CDR3 is TGTGCCAGCAGTCCGCACAGGGGGGTGGGCACTGAAGCTTTCTTT. This encodes CASSPHRGVGTEAFF.

CDR3 residues: CASSPSGGSSYEQYF. The CDR3 DNA follows: TGTGCCAGCAGCCCTAGCGGGGGTAGCTCCTACGAGCAGTACTTC. V usage is TRBV7-3 and J usage is TRBJ2-7; 10 bases align to TRBD2. Germline-derived CDR1 and CDR2 are SGHTA and FQGTGA. The CDR3 consists of 15 residues. V dropped 5 bases and J dropped 0; count of bases not matched to a gene: 4.

As concerns this clonotype: A junction boundary mismatches the germline segment, possibly from a read error. The rearrangement joins TRBV7-2 to TRBJ2-6, with a weak D call TRBD2 (5 bases). CDR3 length: 15 residues. CDR1 SGHTA and CDR2 FQGNSA come from the germline V gene. DNA of the CDR3: TGTGCCAGCAGCTTGGAGGTCTCTGCGGCCAACGTCCTGACTTTC. Its protein is CASSLEVSAANVLTF.

The V call is TRBV5-1, the J call TRBJ2-7; D uncertain. The J call may be faulty, since TRBJ2-5 better matches the DNA end. The germline V gene encodes CDR1 SGHRS and CDR2 YFSETQ. The CDR3 totals 13 residues. DNA of the CDR3: TGCGCCAGCAGCTTATACCCAAAGGAGACCCAGTACTTC. Its translation is CASSLYPKETQYF.

V gene TRBV5-1 combines with J gene TRBJ2-7; D possibly corresponds to TRBD2 (5 bases). V was pared by 4 bases and J by 1 base, with 18 bases between. CDR1 is SGHRS and CDR2 is YFSETQ in the germline V gene. The CDR3 runs 16 residues. In DNA, the CDR3 is TGCGCCAGCAGCCCAGTTGAGGGTTCACGATCCTACGAGCAGTACTTC. Amino acid sequence: CASSPVEGSRSYEQYF.

This clonotype has a handful of counts. The chain joins TRBV7-8 to TRBJ1-5; possibly TRBD1 for D (5 bases). Per germline, CDR1 SGHVS and CDR2 FQNEAQ. The CDR3 totals 15 residues. The V end was cut by 4 bases, the J end by 3 bases, with 13 bases between. CDR3 sequence reads: CASSSGRAHNQPQHF. The CDR3, as DNA: TGTGCCAGCAGCTCGGGACGGGCACACAATCAGCCCCAGCATTTT.

This chain uses TRBV12-3 or TRBV12-4 with TRBJ2-1; tentative D call: TRBD2 (5 bases). The CDR3 is made up of 16 amino acids. Trimming took 1 base from V and 0 from J, leaving 10 bases between them. The CDR3: CASSLVGSGSYNEQFF. CDR3 nucleotides: TGTGCCAGCAGTTTAGTGGGGAGCGGCTCCTACAATGAGCAGTTCTTC.